This T cell receptor (beta chain) derives from a study of T cell repertoires in aging, cancer and after chemotherapy. Study as a whole: Donors were grouped into six age bands spanning 30 or younger through 70 or older. Paired samples before and after chemotherapy came from chronic lymphocytic leukemia patients on fludarabine- or bendamustine-based regimens.

Rearranged V-D-J TRB sequences were amplified with a mixed TRB-A/B primer pool. TCRdb analysed the multiplex PCR reads with MiXCR anew, one entry per CDR3 protein. The top ten hold about half of the sample, which has 5,000 to 6,500 distinct CDR3 sequences, about 36% seen once. With respect to this clonotype: The antigen is undetermined.

The template was genomic DNA from peripheral blood, not RNA. Broader study findings: In each cancer cohort, median generation probability increased across chemotherapy, suggesting thymic output rebounded. Immunological memory after chemotherapy cannot be judged from the repertoire data.

Losses at the gene ends were 5 bases for V and 7 bases for J; bases not matched to a gene: 8. Germline loops: CDR1 LNHDA, CDR2 SQIVND (reference sequence). CDR3 length equals 16 residues. The clonotype was recovered from a human donor with a blood cancer. J is TRBJ1-6 and V is TRBV19; 10 bases line up with TRBD1. The sequenced sample was blood. CDR3 DNA: TGTGCCAGTAGTGTGGGACAGGGGTTTTCGAATTCACCCCTCCACTTT. This encodes CASSVGQGFSNSPLHF.